This T cell receptor beta chain was captured in a study of blood T cells in healthy people across ages. Notes on the study in general: Relative to aged donors, long-lived donors carried more naive CD4+ cells and displayed higher diversity.

V lost 1 base, J lost 2 bases, and 12 bases lay in between. The CDR3 sequence is 15 residues long. From germline, CDR1 is SGHAT and CDR2 FQNNGV. Of note for this clonotype: Its specificity is unknown.

For the second PCR, which ran for roughly 7 to 11 cycles, a sample-barcoded 5' primer and a J-beta primer mix were used. TCRdb re-analysed the 5' RACE reads in MiXCR, keeping a single row per CDR3 protein. The data hold about 2 million distinct CDR3 sequences, with just under 50% observed a single time. The chain uses TRBV11-2 and TRBJ2-7; a possible D gene is TRBD1 (7 bases). The sequence was collected from a woman aged 40 to 55 in good health. Material for sequencing was blood. The CDR3 spells CASSLGGDRAYEQYF. CDR3 nucleotide sequence: TGTGCCAGCAGCTTAGGGGGGGACAGAGCCTACGAGCAGTACTTC. The variable domain in full, completed from reference TRBV11-2 and TRBJ2-7, reads EAGVAQSPRYKIIEKRQSVAFWCNPISGHATLYWYQQILGQGPKLLIQFQNNGVVDDSQLPKDRFSAERLKGVDSTLKIQPAKLEDSAVYLCASSLGGDRAYEQYFGPGTRLTVT.